This T cell receptor (beta chain) was found in a study of human T cells and chemical hapten exposure. General study points: TCRs exceeding a frequency of 1 in 1000 stayed unchanged under DPC sensitization.

This clonotype was seen many times. As yet, its antigen is unknown. Deletions cut 3 bases from V and 2 bases from J, with 11 bases between. Germline CDR1 and CDR2: ENHRY and SYGVKD. The CDR3 contains 15 residues. Unique molecular identifiers were affixed to discrete cDNA molecules within the library. One entry per CDR3 protein results from TCRdb running MiXCR on the RACE reads. The profile covers more than 35,000 distinct CDR3 sequences, with around 4% appearing a single time and about 5.6% taken by the ten largest. Described time point: healthy volunteer bleed at 6 weeks. Whole blood that had not been fractionated was the source of extracted total RNA.

The clonotype originates from a human donor in good health. Some clones in this sample may be carry-over from other donors' samples. Material: whole blood. This chain uses TRBV10-3 with TRBJ1-5, with D hard to call. In DNA form, the CDR3 reads TGTGCCATCAGTGAATCAGGCCTAGGCAATCAGCCCCAGCATTTT. It is translated as CAISESGLGNQPQHF.